Listed here are 14 T cell receptor beta chains from one sample, sequenced in a study of blood T cells in healthy people across ages. Then a second PCR, running about 6 to 12 cycles, was carried out with a sample-barcoded 5' primer and a J-beta primer mix. TCRdb reanalysed the 5' RACE reads using MiXCR and keeps one entry per CDR3 protein. There are fewer than 2,000,000 distinct CDR3 sequences in the sample; about 35% occur only once, and about 11% lies in the top ten. The sequenced sample consisted of blood. These receptors all come from a young woman in good health.

The chain employs TRBV4-2 and TRBJ2-3; D ambiguous. Germline V gene sequence: CDR1 LGHNA, CDR2 YNFKEQ. The CDR3 has 13 amino acids. V shed 2 bases and J shed 6 bases, with 9 bases lying between them. The chain's CDR3 is CASSQSPEDTQYF. The CDR3 DNA follows: TGTGCCAGCAGCCAATCCCCGGAGGATACGCAGTATTTT.

This clonotype was counted only a few times. This sequence joins TRBV9 and TRBJ1-1; 7 bases align to TRBD1. CDR1 and CDR2 from the germline V gene are SGDLS and YYNGEE. The CDR3 is 14 amino acids. V lost 4 bases to trimming and J lost 1 base; unmatched junction nucleotides: 4. CDR3 in amino acids: CASSISGGNTEAFF. The CDR3 DNA is TGTGCCAGCAGCATATCAGGGGGGAACACTGAAGCTTTCTTT. The full variable domain, in which reference TRBV9 and TRBJ1-1 provide the parts outside the CDR3, is DSGVTQTPKHLITATGQRVTLRCSPRSGDLSVYWYQQSLDQGLQFLIQYYNGEERAKGNILERFSAQQFPDLHSELNLSSLELGDSALYFCASSISGGNTEAFFGQGTRLTVV.

CDR3 bases: TGTGCCAGCAGTTGGGGACTAGCGGGAGATCCCGAGCAGTACTTC. This gives the protein CASSWGLAGDPEQYF. This rearrangement joins TRBV6-1 to TRBJ2-7, with 14 bases matching TRBD2. This CDR3 region has 15 residues. The J segment lost 6 bases and the V segment lost 5 bases, leaving 6 bases of the junction unmatched. Per the germline V gene, CDR1 is MNHNS and CDR2 is SASEGT.

The chain uses TRBV5-1 and TRBJ2-4; perhaps TRBD2 as D (6 bases). Trimming took 2 bases from V and 4 from J, leaving 16 bases between them. CDR3 size: 16 residues. CDR1 and CDR2 (germline): SGHRS, YFSETQ. CDR3 sequence (DNA): TGCGCCAGCAGCTTCTTAGCGGAGCAGCGGAAAAACATTCAGTACTTC. It yields the protein CASSFLAEQRKNIQYF.

The sample holds a few counts of this clonotype. At one of its ends the junction is not consistent with the germline gene, which may arise from a read error. The chain carries TRBV5-1 and TRBJ1-1; D is unclear. CDR3 length: 14 residues. Germline V gives CDR1 SGHRS, CDR2 YFSETQ. CDR3 in DNA: TGCGCTAGCAGCTTGTTTTCCCCCAACACTGAAGCTTTCTTT. Translating gives CASSLFSPNTEAFF.

A remark on this clonotype: This may stem from a read error, because a much larger clone lies one nucleotide away. The DNA for the CDR3 is TGCAGTACTAGGCCCGGGACGGCGGATACGCAGTATTTT. It is translated as CSTRPGTADTQYF. This chain connects TRBV20-1 to TRBJ2-3; TRBD1 or TRBD2 may be the D gene (5 bases each). Germline V gene sequence: CDR1 DFQATT, CDR2 SNEGSKA (reference sequence). The CDR3 spans 13 residues.

This chain joins TRBV15 and TRBJ1-4; maybe TRBD1 (6 bases). The CDR3 loop spans 13 amino acids. Germline lookup yields CDR1 LNHNV and CDR2 YYDKDF (reference sequence). Trimming stripped 8 bases from V and 5 bases from J, with 12 bases between. The CDR3 DNA follows: TGTGCCACCCGGCTGGGGGGCAATGAAAAACTGTTTTTT. Encoded protein: CATRLGGNEKLFF. Based on the CDR3 plus reference TRBV15 and TRBJ1-4, the full variable domain is DAMVIQNPRYQVTQFGKPVTLSCSQTLNHNVMYWYQQKSSQAPKLLFHYYDKDFNNEADTPDNFQSRRPNTSFCFLDIRSPGLGDTAMYLCATRLGGNEKLFFGSGTQLSVL.

In its sample, this clonotype was seen a few times. This rearrangement joins TRBV12-3 or TRBV12-4 to TRBJ2-1, with a weak D call TRBD2 (5 bases). Trimming took 5 bases from V and 0 from J, leaving 11 bases between them. The CDR3 loop spans 15 amino acids. The DNA for the CDR3 is TGTGCCAGCAGTCAACGGGGTCCCTCCTACAATGAGCAGTTCTTC. Protein: CASSQRGPSYNEQFF.

In this sample, this clonotype turned up many times. J is TRBJ2-1 and V is TRBV27; possibly TRBD2 for D (6 bases). Germline CDR1 reads MNHEY; CDR2 reads SMNVEV (reference sequence). The CDR3 is made up of 17 amino acids. The germline V and J ends were trimmed by 3 bases and 5 bases, with 20 bases remaining between them. The CDR3 DNA is TGTGCCAGCAGTTTCTCCGCGGCGGAGGGGCCGAACAATGAGCAGTTCTTC. Its protein product is CASSFSAAEGPNNEQFF.

This chain links TRBV10-3 with TRBJ2-3; 10 bases align to TRBD1. The V and J ends lost 7 bases and 4 bases, in that order; junction bases with no gene match: 8. This CDR3 comprises 15 residues. Germline loops: CDR1 ENHRY, CDR2 SYGVKD. The CDR3 DNA reads TGTGCCATCACCGGGACAGGGGAGGTGGCAGATACGCAGTATTTT. It translates to CAITGTGEVADTQYF.

This clonotype appeared once. The chain recombines TRBV29-1 with TRBJ1-2; D is perhaps TRBD1 (6 bases). There are 14 residues in the CDR3. The germline V gene encodes CDR1 SQVTM and CDR2 ANQGSEA. V lost 6 bases to trimming and J lost 4 bases, with 18 bases between them. CDR3 sequence reads: CSVKKGGAAYGYTF. DNA of the CDR3: TGCAGCGTCAAGAAGGGGGGCGCTGCCTATGGCTACACCTTC.

This clonotype has just a few counts. The chain recombines TRBV3-1 with TRBJ2-1; D tentatively fits TRBD1 or TRBD2 (6 bases each). The CDR3 consists of 16 residues. Germline V lookup: CDR1 LGHDT, CDR2 YNNKEL (reference sequence). The germline V and J ends were trimmed by 3 bases and 5 bases, with 17 bases remaining between them. The CDR3 bases are TGTGCCAGCAGCCAGGGACACTTACGGGGGAACAATGAGCAGTTCTTC. Its translation is CASSQGHLRGNNEQFF.

V and J are TRBV7-3 and TRBJ2-2; D is undetermined. The CDR3 consists of 13 residues. V was clipped by 5 bases and J by 7 bases, with 11 bases between them. The germline gives CDR1 SGHTA, CDR2 FQGTGA. The CDR3 spells CASSDRNVGELFF. The CDR3 DNA reads TGTGCCAGCAGCGACCGCAATGTCGGGGAGCTGTTTTTT. Filled out from reference TRBV7-3 and TRBJ2-2, the complete variable domain reads GAGVSQTPSNKVTEKGKYVELRCDPISGHTALYWYRQSLGQGPEFLIYFQGTGAADDSGLPNDRFFAVRPEGSVSTLKIQRTERGDSAVYLCASSDRNVGELFFGEGSRLTVL.

This clonotype appeared a few times. DNA for the CDR3: TGTGCCAGCAGTTTAGAGGGACAGGTTTATAGCAATCAGCCCCAGCATTTT. Translated: CASSLEGQVYSNQPQHF. The chain carries TRBV12-3 or TRBV12-4 and TRBJ1-5; 8 nucleotides align to TRBD1. The CDR3 runs to 17 residues. V gave up 1 base and J gave up 0 bases; unmatched junction bases: 5.